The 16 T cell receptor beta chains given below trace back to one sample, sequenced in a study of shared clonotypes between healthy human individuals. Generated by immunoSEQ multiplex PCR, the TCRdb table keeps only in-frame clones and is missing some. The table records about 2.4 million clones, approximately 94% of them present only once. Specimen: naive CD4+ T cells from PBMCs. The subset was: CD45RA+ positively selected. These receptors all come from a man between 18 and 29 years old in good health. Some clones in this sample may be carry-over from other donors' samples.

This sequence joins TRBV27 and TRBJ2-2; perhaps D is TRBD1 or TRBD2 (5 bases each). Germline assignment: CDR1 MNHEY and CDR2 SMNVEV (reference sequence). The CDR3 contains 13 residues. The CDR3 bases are TGTAAAAGCCGGGACCACAACACCGGGGAGCTGTTTTTT. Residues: CKSRDHNTGELFF.

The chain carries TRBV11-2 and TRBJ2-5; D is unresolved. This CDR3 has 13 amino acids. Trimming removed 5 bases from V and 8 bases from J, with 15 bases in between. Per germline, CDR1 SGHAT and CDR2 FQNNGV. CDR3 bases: TGTGCCAGCAGCGCAGACGGAAAGAGAACCCAGTACTTC. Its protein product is CASSADGKRTQYF.

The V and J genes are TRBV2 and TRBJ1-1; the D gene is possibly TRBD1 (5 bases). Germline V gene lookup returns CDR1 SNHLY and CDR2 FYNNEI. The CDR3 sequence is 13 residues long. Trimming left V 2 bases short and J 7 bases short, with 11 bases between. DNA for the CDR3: TGTGCCAGCAGTGAATTTGGGGGGATTGAAGCTTTCTTT. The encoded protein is CASSEFGGIEAFF. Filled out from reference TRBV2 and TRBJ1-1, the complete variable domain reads EPEVTQTPSHQVTQMGQEVILRCVPISNHLYFYWYRQILGQKVEFLVSFYNNEISEKSEIFDDQFSVERPDGSNFTLKIRSTKLEDSAMYFCASSEFGGIEAFFGQGTRLTVV.

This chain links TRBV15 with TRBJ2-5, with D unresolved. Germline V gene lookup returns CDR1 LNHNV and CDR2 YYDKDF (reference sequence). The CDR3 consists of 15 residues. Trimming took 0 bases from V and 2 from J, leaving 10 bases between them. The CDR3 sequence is CATSRDSTEQETQYF. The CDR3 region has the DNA TGTGCCACCAGCAGAGATTCCACTGAGCAAGAGACCCAGTACTTC.

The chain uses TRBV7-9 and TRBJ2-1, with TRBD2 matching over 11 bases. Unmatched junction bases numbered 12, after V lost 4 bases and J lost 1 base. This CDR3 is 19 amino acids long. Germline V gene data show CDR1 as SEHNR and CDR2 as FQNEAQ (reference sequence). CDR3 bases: TGTGCCAGCAGCTCGGGACTAGCGGACCCAGGTGCGTCCTACAATGAGCAGTTCTTC. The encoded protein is CASSSGLADPGASYNEQFF. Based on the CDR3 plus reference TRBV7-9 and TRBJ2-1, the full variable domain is DTGVSQNPRHKITKRGQNVTFRCDPISEHNRLYWYRQTLGQGPEFLTYFQNEAQLEKSRLLSDRFSAERPKGSFSTLEIQRTEQGDSAMYLCASSSGLADPGASYNEQFFGPGTRLTVL.

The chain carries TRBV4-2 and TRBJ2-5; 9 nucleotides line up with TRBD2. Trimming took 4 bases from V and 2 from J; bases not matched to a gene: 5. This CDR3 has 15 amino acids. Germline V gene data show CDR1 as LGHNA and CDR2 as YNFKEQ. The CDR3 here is CASSPTSGAQETQYF. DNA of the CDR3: TGTGCCAGCAGCCCGACTAGCGGAGCACAAGAGACCCAGTACTTC.

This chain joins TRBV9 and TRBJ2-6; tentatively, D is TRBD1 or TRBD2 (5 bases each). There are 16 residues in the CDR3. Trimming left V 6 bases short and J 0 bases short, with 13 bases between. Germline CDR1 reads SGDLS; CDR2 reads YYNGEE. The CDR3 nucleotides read TGTGCCAGCACACGGGACCCTAACTCTGGGGCCAACGTCCTGACTTTC. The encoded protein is CASTRDPNSGANVLTF.

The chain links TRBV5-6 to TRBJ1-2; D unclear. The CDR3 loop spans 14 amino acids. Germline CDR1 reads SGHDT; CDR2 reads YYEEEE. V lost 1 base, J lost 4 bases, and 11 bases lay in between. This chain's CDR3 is CASSLLSELYGYTF. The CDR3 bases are TGTGCCAGCAGCTTGTTAAGTGAGCTCTATGGCTACACCTTC.

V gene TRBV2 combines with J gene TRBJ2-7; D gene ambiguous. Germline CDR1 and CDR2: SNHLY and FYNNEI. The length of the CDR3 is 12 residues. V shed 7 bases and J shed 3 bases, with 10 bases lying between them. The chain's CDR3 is CASTPAGYEQYF. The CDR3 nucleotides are TGTGCCAGCACACCAGCTGGCTACGAGCAGTACTTC.

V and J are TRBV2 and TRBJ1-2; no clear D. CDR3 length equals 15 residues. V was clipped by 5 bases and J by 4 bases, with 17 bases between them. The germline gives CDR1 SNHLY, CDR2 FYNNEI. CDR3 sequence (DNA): TGTGCCAGCAGTCCCTCTGGATCGGTGGGCTATGGCTACACCTTC. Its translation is CASSPSGSVGYGYTF.

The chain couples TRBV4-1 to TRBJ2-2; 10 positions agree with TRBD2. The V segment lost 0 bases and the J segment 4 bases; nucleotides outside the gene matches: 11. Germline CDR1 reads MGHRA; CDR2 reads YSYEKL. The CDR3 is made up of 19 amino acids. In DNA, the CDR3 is TGCGCCAGCAGCCAAGAAAACCCAGCGGGAGGGCCGGGCACCGGGGAGCTGTTTTTT. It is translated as CASSQENPAGGPGTGELFF.

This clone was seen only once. The chain's CDR3 is CASSYGAGTGNTIYF. The CDR3 coding sequence is TGTGCCAGCAGTTACGGTGCGGGTACCGGAAACACCATATATTTT. The chain carries TRBV6-5 and TRBJ1-3, with D uncertain. The CDR3 has 15 amino acids. CDR1 and CDR2 (germline): MNHEY, SVGAGI. Trimming left V 2 bases short and J 4 bases short, with 12 bases between.

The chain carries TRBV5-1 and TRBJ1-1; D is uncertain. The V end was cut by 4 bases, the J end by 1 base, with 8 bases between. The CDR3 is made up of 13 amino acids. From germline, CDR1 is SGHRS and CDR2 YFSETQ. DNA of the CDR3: TGCGCCAGCAGCAACAAACAGAACACTGAAGCTTTCTTT. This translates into CASSNKQNTEAFF.

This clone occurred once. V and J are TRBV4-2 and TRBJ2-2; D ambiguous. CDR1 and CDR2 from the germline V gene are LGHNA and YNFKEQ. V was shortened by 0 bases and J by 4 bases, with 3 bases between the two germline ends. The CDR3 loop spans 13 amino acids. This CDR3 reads CASSQEFTGELFF. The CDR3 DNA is TGTGCCAGCAGCCAAGAGTTCACCGGGGAGCTGTTTTTT.

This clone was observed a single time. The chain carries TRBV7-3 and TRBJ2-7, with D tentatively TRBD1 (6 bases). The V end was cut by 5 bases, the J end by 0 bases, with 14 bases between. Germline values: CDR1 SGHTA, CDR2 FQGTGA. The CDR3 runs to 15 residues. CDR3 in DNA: TGTGCCAGCAGCCGTTCGGGACACAACTCCTACGAGCAGTACTTC. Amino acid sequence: CASSRSGHNSYEQYF.

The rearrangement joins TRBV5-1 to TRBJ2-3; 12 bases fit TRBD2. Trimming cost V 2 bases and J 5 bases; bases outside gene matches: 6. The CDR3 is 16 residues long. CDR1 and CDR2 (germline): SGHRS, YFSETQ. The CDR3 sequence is CASSFILAGGEDTQYF. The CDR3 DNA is TGCGCCAGCAGCTTCATACTAGCGGGAGGAGAAGATACGCAGTATTTT.